What follows are 27 T cell receptor beta chains derived from one specimen sequenced in a study of T cell changes during pregnancy in multiple sclerosis. Profiled with immunoSEQ multiplex PCR; TCRdb holds only in-frame clones, not every one. There are some 20,000 clones in the sample; 88% occur only once, and approximately 19% lies in the top ten. The sample in question was CD8+ T cells from peripheral blood mononuclear cells, obtained after pregnancy. Receptors originate from a female donor in good health, enrolled as a control in a pregnancy study.

The chain recombines TRBV6-1 with TRBJ1-4; 8 positions agree with TRBD1. CDR1 is MNHNS and CDR2 is SASEGT in the germline V gene. The CDR3 totals 12 residues. V gave up 9 bases and J gave up 7 bases; unmatched junction bases: 4. The CDR3 protein is CARGQGREKLFF. The CDR3 region has the DNA TGTGCCAGAGGACAGGGACGTGAAAAACTGTTTTTT.

The chain carries TRBV27 and TRBJ1-1, with D hard to call. Trimming pared 3 bases from V and 5 bases from J, leaving 16 bases between. Looked up from germline, CDR1 is MNHEY and CDR2 is SMNVEV (reference sequence). CDR3 length: 15 amino acids. In nucleotides, the CDR3 is TGTGCCAGCAGTTTGGGTGGGCAGCCCGGTACTGAAGCTTTCTTT. This translates into CASSLGGQPGTEAFF.

The gene calls are TRBV13 and TRBJ2-3; a possible D gene is TRBD2 (5 bases). Germline V gene sequence: CDR1 PRHDT, CDR2 FYEKMQ (reference sequence). The CDR3 spans 15 residues. The V end lost 1 base, the J end lost 1 base, and 9 bases lay between the germline ends. The CDR3 here is CASSLAEAGTDTQYF. The CDR3 nucleotides read TGTGCCAGCAGCTTAGCGGAGGCGGGCACAGATACGCAGTATTTT.

The chain uses TRBV19 and TRBJ1-1; TRBD1 agrees at 7 bases. The CDR3 has 14 residues. CDR1 and CDR2 (germline): LNHDA, SQIVND (reference sequence). Unmatched junction bases numbered 7, after V lost 8 bases and J lost 1 base. CDR3 region: CASAGGQTNTEAFF. The CDR3, as DNA: TGTGCCAGTGCCGGGGGACAGACGAACACTGAAGCTTTCTTT.

This clone is termed medium-sized. The rearrangement links TRBV5-1 to TRBJ2-7; 10 bases are shared with TRBD2. The J segment lost 0 bases and the V segment lost 6 bases, leaving 9 bases of the junction unmatched. The CDR3 has 16 residues. CDR1 and CDR2 (germline): SGHRS, YFSETQ. For the CDR3, the DNA is TGCGCCAGCATGAGTAGCGGGGGGTCGAGCTCCTACGAGCAGTACTTC. This sequence encodes CASMSSGGSSSYEQYF.

The rearrangement joins TRBV10-2 to TRBJ1-2; D unclear. CDR1 WSHSY and CDR2 SAAADI come from the germline V gene. The CDR3 has 15 amino acids. With 0 bases removed from V and 7 bases from J, the gap between germline ends came to 15 bases. In DNA, the CDR3 is TGCGCCAGCAGTGAGTCGCTTTCGGGAGGAGGTGGCTACACCTTC. Protein product: CASSESLSGGGGYTF.

The chain couples TRBV7-8 to TRBJ2-3, with 9 bases matching TRBD2. This CDR3 region has 14 residues. Germline trimming cut 1 base from V and 5 bases from J; bases unmatched to any gene: 1. Germline CDR1 SGHVS, CDR2 FQNEAQ. CDR3 protein: CASSLVLAGDTQYF. The DNA of the CDR3 is TGTGCCAGCAGCTTAGTACTAGCGGGAGATACGCAGTATTTT.

V and J are TRBV19 and TRBJ2-7; TRBD1 matches 7 bases. This CDR3 spans 15 amino acids. After removal of 0 bases from V and 3 bases from J, the junction contained 5 bases not matched to a gene. Germline V gives CDR1 LNHDA, CDR2 SQIVND (reference sequence). Here the CDR3 DNA reads TGTGCCAGTAGTATAGATGTGAGGGACAGCTACGAGCAGTACTTC. Its translation is CASSIDVRDSYEQYF.

This chain links TRBV27 with TRBJ2-7; no firm D call. The V gene's germline CDR1 is MNHEY and CDR2 SMNVEV (reference sequence). The CDR3 has 13 residues. V gave up 4 bases and J gave up 1 base, with 8 bases separating them. In nucleotides, the CDR3 is TGTGCCAGCAGTTCCCCCCGTTCCTACGAGCAGTACTTC. It codes for CASSSPRSYEQYF.

The gene calls are TRBV6-5 and TRBJ1-6, with D possibly matching TRBD1 (5 bases). This CDR3 has 14 amino acids. Germline CDR1 reads MNHEY; CDR2 reads SVGAGI. The V and J ends lost 2 bases and 7 bases respectively, with 9 bases between them. In nucleotides, the CDR3 is TGTGCCAGCAGTTACGGGGCGCGGAATTCACCCCTCCACTTT. Protein: CASSYGARNSPLHF.

The chain couples TRBV30 to TRBJ2-2; TRBD1 is a possible D gene (6 bases). The germline CDR1 and CDR2 sequences are GTSNPN and SVGIG (reference sequence). There are 12 residues in the CDR3. Trimming stripped 4 bases from V and 5 bases from J, with 8 bases between. The CDR3 sequence: CAWKQGTGELFF. Written as DNA, the CDR3 is TGTGCCTGGAAACAGGGAACCGGGGAGCTGTTTTTT.

The chain recombines TRBV14 with TRBJ1-4, with D possibly TRBD1 on 6 matching bases. The germline V gene encodes CDR1 SGHDN and CDR2 FVKESK. This CDR3 is 15 amino acids long. V was trimmed by 2 bases and J by 4 bases, leaving 11 bases between them. CDR3 bases: TGTGCCAGCAGCCAAACAGGGTGGTTTAATGAAAAACTGTTTTTT. It specifies CASSQTGWFNEKLFF.

The chain has TRBV19 and TRBJ2-7; 7 positions agree with TRBD1. Germline V gene data show CDR1 as LNHDA and CDR2 as SQIVND (reference sequence). The V gene end was trimmed by 4 bases and the J gene end by 2 bases; junction bases not matched to a gene: 5. The CDR3 is made up of 14 amino acids. This CDR3 reads CASSNHRGAYEQYF. The CDR3 DNA reads TGTGCCAGTAGTAATCACAGGGGTGCCTACGAGCAGTACTTC.

The gene calls are TRBV15 and TRBJ2-7, with D unclear. The V gene lost 3 bases and the J gene lost 0 bases, with 6 bases spanning the gap. Per the germline V gene, CDR1 is LNHNV and CDR2 is YYDKDF (reference sequence). This CDR3 region has 13 residues. This CDR3 reads CATSSTSSYEQYF. The CDR3 nucleotides are TGTGCCACCAGCAGCACCAGCTCCTACGAGCAGTACTTC.

The chain combines TRBV27 with TRBJ2-1; TRBD1 agrees at 11 bases. The V gene end was trimmed by 3 bases and the J gene end by 6 bases; junction bases not matched to a gene: 1. From germline, CDR1 is MNHEY and CDR2 SMNVEV (reference sequence). The CDR3 is 14 residues long. The CDR3 DNA reads TGTGCCAGCAGTTTCGGGACAGGGGGCAATGAGCAGTTCTTC. This encodes CASSFGTGGNEQFF.

This clone was seen only a few times. The rearrangement joins TRBV13 to TRBJ1-5, with a possible D match to TRBD1 (6 bases). The CDR3 spans 17 residues. Germline V gene lookup returns CDR1 PRHDT and CDR2 FYEKMQ (reference sequence). The germline V and J ends were trimmed by 0 bases and 2 bases, with 14 bases remaining between them. The CDR3 is CASSLGKQGMGNQPQHF. CDR3 nucleotides: TGTGCCAGCAGCTTAGGAAAACAGGGAATGGGCAATCAGCCCCAGCATTTT.

This chain links TRBV13 with TRBJ2-5, with 12 positions matching TRBD2. Germline CDR1 is PRHDT and CDR2 is FYEKMQ (reference sequence). The CDR3 spans 16 residues. The trim removed 4 bases at V and 5 bases at J, leaving 8 bases unmatched. This chain's CDR3 is CASSYRTSGVRETQYF. Here the CDR3 DNA reads TGTGCCAGCAGCTACCGGACTAGCGGGGTTAGGGAGACCCAGTACTTC.

This clone was counted a single time. This chain uses TRBV29-1 with TRBJ1-1; TRBD1 matches at 8 bases. CDR1 SQVTM and CDR2 ANQGSEA come from the germline V gene. The CDR3 is made up of 13 amino acids. The V gene end was trimmed by 7 bases and the J gene end by 6 bases; junction bases not matched to a gene: 10. Here the CDR3 reads CSAGQGIGSEAFF. The CDR3 nucleotides are TGCAGCGCTGGACAGGGTATTGGCTCTGAAGCTTTCTTT.

The CDR3: CASSFSRSGNTIYF. The CDR3 DNA reads as TGTGCCAGCAGTTTTAGCCGCTCTGGAAACACCATATATTTT. The V and J genes are TRBV27 and TRBJ1-3; no reliable D call. Per germline, CDR1 MNHEY and CDR2 SMNVEV (reference sequence). Trimming left V 3 bases short and J 0 bases short, with 6 bases between. The CDR3 spans 14 residues.

This clone was observed a handful of times. The V gene is TRBV30, the J gene TRBJ1-1; the match to TRBD1 covers 9 bases. Germline values: CDR1 GTSNPN, CDR2 SVGIG (reference sequence). The ends lost 3 bases at V and 5 bases at J; junction bases unmatched: 7. The CDR3 consists of 14 residues. Written as DNA, the CDR3 is TGTGCCTGGAGGATACAGGGGGCGCGGACTGAAGCTTTCTTT. It specifies CAWRIQGARTEAFF.

This clone was detected only a few times. The genes are TRBV5-8 and TRBJ1-2; D gene uncertain. CDR1 SGHTS and CDR2 YDEGEE come from the germline V gene. The CDR3 totals 13 residues. Trimming removed 3 bases at V and 6 bases at J, with 12 bases between. As DNA, the CDR3 is TGTGCCAGCAGCTCCGGAGGGTTGGATGGCTACACCTTC. This translates into CASSSGGLDGYTF.

Details on this clone: At one end, the junction sequence differs from germline, possibly due to a read error. V is TRBV5-6 and J is TRBJ2-1, with D possibly TRBD2 on 5 matching bases. This CDR3 region has 15 residues. CDR1 is SGHDT and CDR2 is YYEEEE in the germline V gene. In DNA, the CDR3 is TGTGCCAGCAGCCTACCCTCGGACTTGGTCAATGAGCAGCTCTTC. It encodes CASSLPSDLVNEQLF.

The CDR3, as DNA: TGCGCCAGCAGCCCCCGTCAGGGTGCCTACGAGCAGTACTTC. This gives the protein CASSPRQGAYEQYF. The gene calls are TRBV4-3 and TRBJ2-7, with D possibly being TRBD1 (5 bases). Germline V gene sequence: CDR1 LGHNA, CDR2 YSLEER. This CDR3 spans 14 amino acids. Trimming shortened V by 4 bases and J by 2 bases, and 12 bases separated the two germline ends.

The chain is built from TRBV30 and TRBJ1-1, with no clear D. V was pared by 3 bases and J by 10 bases, with 12 bases between. Germline loops: CDR1 GTSNPN, CDR2 SVGIG (reference sequence). This CDR3 has 11 amino acids. CDR3 DNA sequence: TGTGCCTGGAGCCGCGGGTTCGGAGCTTTCTTT. Its translation is CAWSRGFGAFF. The full variable domain, completed using reference TRBV30 and TRBJ1-1, is SQTIHQWPATLVQPVGSPLSLECTVEGTSNPNLYWYRQAAGRGLQLLFYSVGIGQISSEVPQNLSASRPQDRQFILSSKKLLLSDSGFYLCAWSRGFGAFFGQGTRLTVV.

The V gene is TRBV5-1, the J gene TRBJ2-5, with 10 bases matching TRBD2. Looked up from germline, CDR1 is SGHRS and CDR2 is YFSETQ. The CDR3 spans 15 residues. The J segment lost 4 bases and the V segment lost 2 bases, leaving 5 bases of the junction unmatched. The CDR3 sequence: CASSFRLAGVETQYF. The CDR3, as DNA: TGCGCCAGCAGCTTCCGGCTAGCGGGGGTAGAGACCCAGTACTTC.

The J gene is TRBJ1-6, the V gene TRBV4-3; TRBD1 is a possible D gene (6 bases). Per germline, CDR1 LGHNA and CDR2 YSLEER. V was cut by 4 bases and J by 14 bases, with 21 bases left in between. This CDR3 spans 15 amino acids. In DNA form, the CDR3 reads TGCGCCAGCAGCCTAAACCGGGACACCGACGTCTCCCTCCACTTT. It specifies CASSLNRDTDVSLHF.

This clone was observed once. The J gene is TRBJ2-3, the V gene TRBV27; unclear D gene. The V gene lost 4 bases and the J gene lost 6 bases, with 11 bases spanning the gap. Germline CDR1 and CDR2: MNHEY and SMNVEV (reference sequence). The CDR3 contains 13 residues. This CDR3 is CASSYARSDTQYF. The CDR3 DNA sequence: TGTGCCAGCAGTTATGCTAGGTCCGATACGCAGTATTTT.